This T cell receptor (beta chain) was obtained from a study of control samples from healthy donors and cancer patients. This CDR3 is 15 amino acids long. Germline values: CDR1 ENHRY, CDR2 SYGVKD. With 8 bases clipped from V and 2 bases from J, the junction kept 8 bases outside the gene matches. Data came from immunoSEQ multiplex PCR; TCRdb stores just in-frame clones and leaves some out. The data show about 140,000 clones, with 75% to 90% seen just once and around 9% held by the top ten. The J gene is TRBJ2-3, the V gene TRBV10-3, with 9 bases aligning to TRBD2. This TCR was recovered from a woman in her 30s in good health. Sequenced: blood. Here the CDR3 DNA reads TGTGCCATCTCGACGACTAGCGGACCCACAGATACGCAGTATTTT. Amino acid sequence: CAISTTSGPTDTQYF.